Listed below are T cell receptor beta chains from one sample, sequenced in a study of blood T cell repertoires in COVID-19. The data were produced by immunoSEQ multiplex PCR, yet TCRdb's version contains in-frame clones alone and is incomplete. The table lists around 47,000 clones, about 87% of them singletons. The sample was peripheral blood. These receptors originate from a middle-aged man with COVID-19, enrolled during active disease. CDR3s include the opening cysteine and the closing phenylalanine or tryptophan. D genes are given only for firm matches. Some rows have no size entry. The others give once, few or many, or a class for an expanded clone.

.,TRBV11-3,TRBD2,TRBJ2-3,CASSRGLAGTDTQYF,TGTGCCAGCAGCCGAGGACTAGCGGGGACAGATACGCAGTATTTT
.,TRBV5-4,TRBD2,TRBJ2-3,CASSLDGGGTDTQYF,TGTGCCAGCAGCTTGGACGGGGGGGGGACAGATACGCAGTATTTT
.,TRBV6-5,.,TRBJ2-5,CASRRKETQYF,TGTGCCAGCAGGAGGAAAGAGACCCAGTACTTC
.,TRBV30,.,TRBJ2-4,CAWAGSLGGMAKNIQYF,TGTGCCTGGGCAGGATCCTTAGGAGGGATGGCCAAAAACATTCAGTACTTC
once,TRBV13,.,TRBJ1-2,CASSLGGPNYGYTF,TGTGCCAGCAGCTTAGGGGGGCCGAACTATGGCTACACCTTC
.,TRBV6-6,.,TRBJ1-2,CASSYSTQGLNGYTF,TGTGCCAGCAGTTACTCGACACAGGGTTTGAATGGCTACACCTTC
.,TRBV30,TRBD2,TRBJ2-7,CAWSGLAGATYEQYF,TGTGCCTGGAGTGGACTAGCGGGGGCCACCTACGAGCAGTACTTC
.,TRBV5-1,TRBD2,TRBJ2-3,CASREAGGSDTQYF,TGCGCCAGCAGGGAAGCGGGAGGTTCAGATACGCAGTATTTT
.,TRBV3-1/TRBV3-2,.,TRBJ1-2,CASSQETAYGYTF,TGTGCCAGCAGCCAAGAGACTGCCTATGGCTACACCTTC
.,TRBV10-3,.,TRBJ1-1,CAISDGQGAEAFF,TGTGCCATCAGTGACGGACAAGGGGCTGAAGCTTTCTTT
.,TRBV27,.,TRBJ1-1,CASSLWGETEAFF,TGTGCCAGCAGTTTATGGGGGGAGACTGAAGCTTTCTTT
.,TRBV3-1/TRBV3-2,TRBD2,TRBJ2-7,CASSRSGLAGPEQYF,TGTGCCAGCAGCCGGAGTGGACTAGCGGGACCCGAGCAGTACTTC
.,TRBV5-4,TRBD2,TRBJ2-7,CASSPGGGTAREQYF,TGTGCCAGCAGCCCCGGGGGAGGGACCGCTAGGGAGCAGTACTTC
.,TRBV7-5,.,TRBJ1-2,CVRSLAAGNGYTF,TGTGTCAGAAGCTTAGCGGCAGGCAATGGCTACACCTTC
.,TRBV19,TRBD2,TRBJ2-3,CASLQRAGGTDTQYF,TGTGCCAGTCTACAACGGGCGGGGGGCACAGATACGCAGTATTTT
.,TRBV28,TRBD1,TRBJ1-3,CASSFPGGGGNTIYF,TGTGCCAGCAGTTTCCCAGGGGGCGGTGGAAACACCATATATTTT
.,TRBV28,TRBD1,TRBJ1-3,CASSQSTGSGGNTIYF,TGTGCCAGCAGTCAGTCGACAGGGTCCGGTGGAAACACCATATATTTT
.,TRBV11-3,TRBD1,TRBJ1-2,CASSPGQGRDYGYTF,TGTGCCAGCAGCCCGGGACAGGGCCGGGACTATGGCTACACCTTC
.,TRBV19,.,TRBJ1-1,CAATSGKENTEAFF,TGTGCCGCAACCAGTGGTAAAGAGAACACTGAAGCTTTCTTT
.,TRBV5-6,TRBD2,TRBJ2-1,CASSPAGGGVMNEQFF,TGTGCCAGCAGCCCTGCGGGAGGGGGCGTGATGAATGAGCAGTTCTTC
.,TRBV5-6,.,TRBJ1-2,CASSFLGGDYGYTF,TGTGCCAGCAGCTTTCTAGGGGGAGACTATGGCTACACCTTC
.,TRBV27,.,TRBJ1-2,CASSLAGYGYTF,TGTGCCAGCAGTTTAGCCGGCTATGGCTACACCTTC
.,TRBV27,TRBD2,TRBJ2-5,CASGPLNRGRSQWETQYF,TGTGCCAGCGGCCCCTTAAATCGCGGGAGGTCCCAGTGGGAGACCCAGTACTTC
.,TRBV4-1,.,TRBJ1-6,CVSSQIGGGSPLHF,TGCGTCAGCAGCCAGATAGGGGGTGGATCACCCCTCCACTTT
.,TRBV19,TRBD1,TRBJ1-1,CASCRQGITEAFF,TGTGCCAGTTGTCGACAGGGCATCACTGAAGCTTTCTTT
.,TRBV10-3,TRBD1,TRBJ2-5,CAIGKDRGGQETQYF,TGTGCCATCGGTAAAGACAGGGGCGGCCAAGAGACCCAGTACTTC
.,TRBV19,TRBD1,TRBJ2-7,CASSIAGGQGVYEQYF,TGTGCCAGTAGTATAGCGGGGGGACAGGGAGTCTACGAGCAGTACTTC
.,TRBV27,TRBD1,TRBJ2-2,CASSPYRGLTTGELFF,TGTGCCAGCAGTCCATACAGGGGTTTGACCACCGGGGAGCTGTTTTTT
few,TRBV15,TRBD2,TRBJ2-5,CATSRERGGGTSKETQYF,TGTGCCACCAGCAGAGAAAGGGGGGGCGGGACTAGCAAAGAGACCCAGTACTTC
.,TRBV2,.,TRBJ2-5,CASSYSTRSGETQYF,TGTGCCAGCAGCTACTCGACTAGAAGTGGAGAGACCCAGTACTTC
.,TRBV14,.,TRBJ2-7,CASSQSSHEQYF,TGTGCCAGCAGCCAATCATCCCACGAGCAGTACTTC
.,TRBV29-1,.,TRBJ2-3,CSVEGGSTDTQYF,TGCAGCGTTGAGGGGGGAAGCACAGATACGCAGTATTTT
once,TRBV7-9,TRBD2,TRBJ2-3,CASSLAAGNTDTQYF,TGTGCCAGCAGCTTAGCAGCGGGGAACACAGATACGCAGTATTTT
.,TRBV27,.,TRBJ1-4,CASKAHLGEKLFF,TGTGCCAGCAAGGCCCACCTGGGCGAAAAACTGTTTTTT
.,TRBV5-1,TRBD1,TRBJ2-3,CASSLAGRGRSDTQYF,TGCGCCAGCAGCTTGGCCGGCAGGGGGCGATCAGATACGCAGTATTTT
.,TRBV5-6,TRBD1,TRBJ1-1,CASSPGGMNTEAFF,TGTGCCAGCAGCCCAGGGGGAATGAACACTGAAGCTTTCTTT
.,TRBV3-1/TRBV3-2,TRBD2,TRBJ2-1,CASSTQLAEYNEQFF,TGTGCCAGCAGCACCCAGCTAGCGGAATACAATGAGCAGTTCTTC
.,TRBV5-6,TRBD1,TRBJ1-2,CASSSGQGMVDGYTF,TGTGCCAGCAGCTCCGGACAGGGAATGGTCGATGGCTACACCTTC
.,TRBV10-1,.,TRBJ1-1,CASSESARGEAFF,TGCGCCAGCAGTGAGTCGGCGCGGGGAGAAGCTTTCTTT
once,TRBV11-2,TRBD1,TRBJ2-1,CASSPRQGGDEQFF,TGTGCCAGCAGCCCTCGACAGGGGGGCGATGAGCAGTTCTTC
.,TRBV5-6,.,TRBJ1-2,CASSLGGGYTF,TGTGCCAGCAGCTTAGGGGGTGGCTACACCTTC
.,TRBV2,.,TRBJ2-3,CASRAWTASTDTQYF,TGTGCCAGCAGGGCTTGGACAGCTAGCACAGATACGCAGTATTTT
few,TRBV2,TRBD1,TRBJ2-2,CASRYFRTGVMGTGELFF,TGTGCCAGCAGATACTTTCGGACAGGGGTGATGGGCACCGGGGAGCTGTTTTTT
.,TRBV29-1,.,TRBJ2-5,CSVVRQVQETQYF,TGCAGCGTAGTACGTCAGGTCCAAGAGACCCAGTACTTC
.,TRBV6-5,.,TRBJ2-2,CASRGLTGNTGELFF,TGTGCCTCGAGAGGGCTGACAGGGAACACCGGGGAGCTGTTTTTT
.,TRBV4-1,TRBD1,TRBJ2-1,CASSQISGQGNNEQFF,TGCGCCAGCAGCCAAATCTCAGGACAGGGGAACAATGAGCAGTTCTTC
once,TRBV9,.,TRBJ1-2,CASSEDRLWEGYTF,TGTGCCAGCAGCGAGGATAGGCTTTGGGAGGGCTACACCTTC
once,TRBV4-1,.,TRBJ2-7,CASSQSGSSYEQYF,TGCGCCAGCAGCCAATCCGGTAGCTCCTACGAGCAGTACTTC
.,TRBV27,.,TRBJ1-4,CASSQIDRLNEKLFF,TGTGCCAGCAGTCAAATAGACAGGCTGAATGAAAAACTGTTTTTT
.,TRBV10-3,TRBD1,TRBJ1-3,CAISVVLRGHSGNTIYF,TGTGCCATCAGTGTTGTACTCAGGGGGCACTCTGGAAACACCATATATTTT
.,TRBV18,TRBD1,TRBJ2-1,CASSPPTGGSSYNEQFF,TGTGCCAGCTCACCGCCTACAGGGGGTAGCTCCTACAATGAGCAGTTCTTC
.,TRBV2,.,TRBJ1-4,CASREGMDNEKLFF,TGTGCCAGCAGGGAGGGGATGGACAATGAAAAACTGTTTTTT
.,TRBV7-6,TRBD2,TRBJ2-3,CASSLGNRGGGTDTQYF,TGTGCCAGCAGCTTAGGAAATCGGGGGGGCGGAACAGATACGCAGTATTTT